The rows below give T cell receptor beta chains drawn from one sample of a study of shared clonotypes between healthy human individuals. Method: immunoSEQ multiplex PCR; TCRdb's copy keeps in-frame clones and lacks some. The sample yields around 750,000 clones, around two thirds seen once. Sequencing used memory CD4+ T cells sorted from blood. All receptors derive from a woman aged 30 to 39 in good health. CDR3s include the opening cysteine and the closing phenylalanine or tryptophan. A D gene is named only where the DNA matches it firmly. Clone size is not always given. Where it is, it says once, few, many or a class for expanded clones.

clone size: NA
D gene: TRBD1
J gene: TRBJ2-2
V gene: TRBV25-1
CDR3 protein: CASLPGGQGGTGELFF
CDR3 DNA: TGTGCCAGCCTTCCCGGAGGACAGGGTGGCACCGGGGAGCTGTTTTTT

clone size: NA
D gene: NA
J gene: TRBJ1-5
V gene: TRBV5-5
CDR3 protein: CASSLVSDGSQPQHF
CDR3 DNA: TGTGCCAGCAGCTTGGTTTCGGACGGGAGTCAGCCCCAGCATTTT

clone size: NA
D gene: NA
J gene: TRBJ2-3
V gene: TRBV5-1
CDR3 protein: CASSPGRGTDTQYF
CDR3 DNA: TGCGCCAGCAGCCCCGGACGGGGCACAGATACGCAGTATTTT

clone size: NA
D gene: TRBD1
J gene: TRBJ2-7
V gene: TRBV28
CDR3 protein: CASSLGGQGTYEQYF
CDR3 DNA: TGTGCCAGCAGTTTAGGCGGACAGGGGACTTACGAGCAGTACTTC

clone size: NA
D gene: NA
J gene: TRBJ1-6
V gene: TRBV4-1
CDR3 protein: CASSQWVDSKLSYNSPLHF
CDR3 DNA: TGCGCCAGCAGCCAGTGGGTAGACAGCAAGCTCTCCTATAATTCACCCCTCCACTTT

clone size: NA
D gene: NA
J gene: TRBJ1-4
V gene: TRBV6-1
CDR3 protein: CASARGRANEKLFF
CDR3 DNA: TGTGCCAGCGCAAGGGGCAGAGCTAATGAAAAACTGTTTTTT

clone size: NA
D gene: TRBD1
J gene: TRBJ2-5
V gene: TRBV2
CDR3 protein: CASRSTGRETQYF
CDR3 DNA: TGTGCCAGCAGATCGACAGGGCGGGAGACCCAGTACTTC

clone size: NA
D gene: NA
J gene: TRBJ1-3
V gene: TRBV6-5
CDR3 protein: CASSYGAGNTIYF
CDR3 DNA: TGTGCCAGCAGTTACGGGGCTGGAAACACCATATATTTT

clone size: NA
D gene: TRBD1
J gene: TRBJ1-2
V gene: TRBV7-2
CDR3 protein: CASRLRDRGNYGYTF
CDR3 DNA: TGTGCCAGCAGGCTCCGGGACAGGGGTAACTATGGCTACACCTTC

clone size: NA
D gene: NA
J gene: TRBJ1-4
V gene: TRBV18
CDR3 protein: CASSPRTLATNEKLFF
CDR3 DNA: TGTGCCAGCTCACCACGGACTCTGGCAACTAATGAAAAACTGTTTTTT

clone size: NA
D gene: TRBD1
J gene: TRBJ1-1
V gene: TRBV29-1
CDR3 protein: CSGGDRPRNTEAFF
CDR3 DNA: TGCAGCGGGGGGGACAGACCGAGAAACACTGAAGCTTTCTTT

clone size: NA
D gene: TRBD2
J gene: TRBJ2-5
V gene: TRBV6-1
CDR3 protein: CASSGRLAGEETQYF
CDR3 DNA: TGTGCCAGCAGCGGACGACTAGCGGGAGAGGAGACCCAGTACTTC

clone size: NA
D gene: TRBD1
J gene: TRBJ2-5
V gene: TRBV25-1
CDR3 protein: CASSQQGWETQYF
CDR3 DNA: TGTGCCAGCAGTCAACAGGGGTGGGAGACCCAGTACTTC

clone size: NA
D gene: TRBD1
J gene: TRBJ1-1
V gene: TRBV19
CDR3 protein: CASRLSRGEAFF
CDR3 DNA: TGTGCCAGTCGCCTTAGCAGGGGGGAAGCTTTCTTT

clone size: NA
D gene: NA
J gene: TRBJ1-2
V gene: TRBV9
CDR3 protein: CASSVEDRDGYTF
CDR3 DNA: TGTGCCAGCAGCGTAGAGGACAGAGATGGCTACACCTTC

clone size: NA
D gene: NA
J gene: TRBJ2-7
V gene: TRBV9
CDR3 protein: CASSVTDYLPSEQYF
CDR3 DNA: TGTGCCAGCAGCGTAACGGACTACCTTCCCAGCGAGCAGTACTTC

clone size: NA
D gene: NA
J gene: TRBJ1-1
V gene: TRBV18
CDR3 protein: CASSQQWNTEAFF
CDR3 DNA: TGTGCCAGCTCACAACAGTGGAACACTGAAGCTTTCTTT

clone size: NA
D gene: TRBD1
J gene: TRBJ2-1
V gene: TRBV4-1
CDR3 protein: CASSRREATGGEGNEQFF
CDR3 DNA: TGCGCCAGCAGCCGTAGAGAAGCGACAGGGGGCGAAGGCAATGAGCAGTTCTTC

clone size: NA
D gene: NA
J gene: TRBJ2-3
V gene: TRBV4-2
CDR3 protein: CASSQWVGADTQYF
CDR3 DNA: TGTGCCAGCAGCCAATGGGTTGGCGCAGATACGCAGTATTTT

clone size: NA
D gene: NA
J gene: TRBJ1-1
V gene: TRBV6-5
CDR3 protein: CASSYSSGRTRTEAFF
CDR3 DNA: TGTGCCAGCAGTTACTCGTCGGGAAGAACGAGGACTGAAGCTTTCTTT

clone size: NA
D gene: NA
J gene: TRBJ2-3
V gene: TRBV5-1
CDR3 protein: CASSFRPGLPTDTQYF
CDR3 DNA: TGCGCCAGCAGCTTCCGACCCGGGTTACCCACAGATACGCAGTATTTT

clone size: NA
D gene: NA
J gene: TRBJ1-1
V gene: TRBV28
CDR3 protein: CASSFLGGAFF
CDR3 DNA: TGTGCCAGCAGTTTTCTTGGGGGAGCTTTCTTT

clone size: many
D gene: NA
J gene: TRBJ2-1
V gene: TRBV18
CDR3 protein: CASSSIYNEQFF
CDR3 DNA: TGTGCCAGCTCAAGCATCTACAATGAGCAGTTCTTC

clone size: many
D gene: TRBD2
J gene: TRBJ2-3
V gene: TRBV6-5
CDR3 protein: CASRQSGRNVNTQYF
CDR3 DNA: TGTGCCAGCAGACAAAGCGGGAGGAACGTGAATACGCAGTATTTT

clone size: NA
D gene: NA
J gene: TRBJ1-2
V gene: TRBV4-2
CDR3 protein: CASSATSGGHTF
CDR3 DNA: TGTGCCAGCAGCGCCACCTCGGGGGGCCACACCTTC

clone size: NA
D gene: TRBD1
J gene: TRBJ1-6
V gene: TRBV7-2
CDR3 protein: CASSPGQINSPLHF
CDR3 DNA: TGTGCCAGCAGCCCGGGACAGATCAATTCACCCCTCCACTTT

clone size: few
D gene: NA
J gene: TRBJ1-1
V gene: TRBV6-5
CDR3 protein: CASSYSGPGGPEAFF
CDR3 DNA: TGTGCCAGCAGTTACTCCGGACCCGGGGGCCCTGAAGCTTTCTTT

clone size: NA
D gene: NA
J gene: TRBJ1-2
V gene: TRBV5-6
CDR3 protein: CASSSKAGTYGYTF
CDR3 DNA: TGTGCCAGCAGCTCAAAAGCAGGGACCTATGGCTACACCTTC

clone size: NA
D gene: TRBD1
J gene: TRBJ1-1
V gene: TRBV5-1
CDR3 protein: CASSPPGGFTEAFF
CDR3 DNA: TGCGCCAGCAGCCCCCCAGGGGGCTTCACTGAAGCTTTCTTT

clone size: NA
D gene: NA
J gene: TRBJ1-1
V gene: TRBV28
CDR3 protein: CASTTGGSRTEAFF
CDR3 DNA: TGTGCCAGCACCACAGGAGGTTCACGCACTGAAGCTTTCTTT

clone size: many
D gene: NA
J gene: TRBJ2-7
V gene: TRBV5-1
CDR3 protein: CASRSGPEGYYEQYF
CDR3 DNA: TGCGCCAGCAGATCCGGACCGGAAGGATATTACGAGCAGTACTTC

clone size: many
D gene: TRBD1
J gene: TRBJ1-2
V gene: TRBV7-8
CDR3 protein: CASSLSDRGQGDGYTF
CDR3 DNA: TGTGCCAGCAGCTTATCGGACCGGGGACAGGGGGATGGCTACACCTTC

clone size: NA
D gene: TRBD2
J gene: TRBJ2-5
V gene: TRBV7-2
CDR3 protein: CASSPRGGRETQYF
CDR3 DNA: TGTGCCAGCAGCCCTCGCGGGGGGAGGGAGACCCAGTACTTC

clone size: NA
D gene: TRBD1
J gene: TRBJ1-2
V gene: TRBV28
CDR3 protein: CASSLMDRVDGYTF
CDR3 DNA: TGTGCCAGCAGTTTGATGGACAGGGTCGATGGCTACACCTTC

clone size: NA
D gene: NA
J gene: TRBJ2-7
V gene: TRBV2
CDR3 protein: CASSPGTYEQYF
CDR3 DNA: TGTGCCAGCAGTCCGGGGACCTACGAGCAGTACTTC

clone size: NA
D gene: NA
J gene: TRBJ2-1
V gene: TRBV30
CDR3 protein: CAWRSLGIYNEQFF
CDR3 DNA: TGTGCCTGGAGGAGCCTCGGGATTTACAATGAGCAGTTCTTC

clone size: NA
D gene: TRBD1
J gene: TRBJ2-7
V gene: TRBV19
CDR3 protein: CASSTDRGRYEQYF
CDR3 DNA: TGTGCCAGTAGTACAGACAGGGGGCGATACGAGCAGTACTTC

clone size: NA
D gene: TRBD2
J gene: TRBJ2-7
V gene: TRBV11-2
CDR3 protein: CASGQASGAREQYF
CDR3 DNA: TGTGCCAGCGGCCAGGCCAGCGGGGCTAGGGAGCAGTACTTC

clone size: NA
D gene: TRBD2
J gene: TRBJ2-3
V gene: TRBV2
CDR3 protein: CASSAGLATDTQYF
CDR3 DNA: TGTGCCAGCAGCGCTGGACTAGCGACAGATACGCAGTATTTT

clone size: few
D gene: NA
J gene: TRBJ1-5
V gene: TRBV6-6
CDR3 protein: CASSYQTVNQPQHF
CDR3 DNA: TGTGCCAGCAGTTACCAGACGGTCAATCAGCCCCAGCATTTT

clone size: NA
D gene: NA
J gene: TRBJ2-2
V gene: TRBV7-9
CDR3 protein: CASSFVGNTGELFF
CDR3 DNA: TGTGCCAGCAGCTTCGTTGGTAACACCGGGGAGCTGTTTTTT

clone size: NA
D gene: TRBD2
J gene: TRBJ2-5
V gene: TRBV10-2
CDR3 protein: CATTSLAGQWETQYF
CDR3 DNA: TGCGCCACCACCTCATTAGCGGGACAATGGGAGACCCAGTACTTC

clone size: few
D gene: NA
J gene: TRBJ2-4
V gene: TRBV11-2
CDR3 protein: CASSSLSHGNIQYF
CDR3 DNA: TGTGCCAGCAGCTCCCTATCGCACGGAAACATTCAGTACTTC

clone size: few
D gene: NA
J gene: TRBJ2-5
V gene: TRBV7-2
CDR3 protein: CASSLWTRQGETQYF
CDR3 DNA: TGTGCCAGCAGCCTATGGACACGGCAGGGGGAGACCCAGTACTTC

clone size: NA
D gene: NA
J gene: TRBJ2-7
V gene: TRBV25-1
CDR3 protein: CASKRTATYEQYF
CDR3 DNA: TGTGCCAGTAAGAGGACGGCGACCTACGAGCAGTACTTC

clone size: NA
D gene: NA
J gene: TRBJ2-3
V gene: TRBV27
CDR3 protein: CASKGHSTDTQYF
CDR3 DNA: TGTGCCAGCAAGGGACACAGCACAGATACGCAGTATTTT

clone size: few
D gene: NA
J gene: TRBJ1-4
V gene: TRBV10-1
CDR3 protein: CASSESSGGGEKLFF
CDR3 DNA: TGCGCCAGCAGTGAGTCGAGCGGGGGAGGTGAAAAACTGTTTTTT

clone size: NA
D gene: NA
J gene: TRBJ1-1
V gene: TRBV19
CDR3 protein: CASSTLREAFF
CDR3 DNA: TGTGCCAGTAGTACCCTAAGGGAAGCTTTCTTT

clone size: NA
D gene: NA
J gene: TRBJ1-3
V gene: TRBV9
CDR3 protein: CASSVAEGGRTGNTIYF
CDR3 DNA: TGTGCCAGCAGCGTAGCTGAGGGGGGGAGGACTGGAAACACCATATATTTT

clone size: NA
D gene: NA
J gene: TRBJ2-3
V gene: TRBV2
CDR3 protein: CASSEGAQGSTDTQYF
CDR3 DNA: TGTGCCAGCAGTGAGGGCGCACAGGGTAGCACAGATACGCAGTATTTT

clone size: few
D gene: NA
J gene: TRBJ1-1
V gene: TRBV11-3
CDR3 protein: CASSLEGVNTEAFF
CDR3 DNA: TGTGCCAGCAGCTTAGAAGGGGTCAACACTGAAGCTTTCTTT